These 31 T cell receptor beta chains were all obtained from the same sample, sequenced in a study of shared clonotypes between healthy human individuals. Sequenced by immunoSEQ multiplex PCR; TCRdb stores in-frame clones only, minus some. The table includes some 2,000,000 clones, about 94% detected once. Source material: naive CD4+ T cells sorted from blood. Subset of the sample: CD45RA+ positively selected. The source of these receptors is a man aged 18 to 35 in good health.

V and J are TRBV7-9 and TRBJ2-2; the D is unclear. This CDR3 region has 14 residues. The ends were cut back, 0 bases at V and 3 bases at J, with 5 bases in the middle. Germline V CDR1 and CDR2: SEHNR, FQNEAQ (reference sequence). The CDR3 DNA sequence: TGTGCCAGCAGCTTAGCCCCTCACACCGGGGAGCTGTTTTTT. This encodes CASSLAPHTGELFF. The entire variable domain, with the rest obtained from reference TRBV7-9 and TRBJ2-2, is as follows: DTGVSQNPRHKITKRGQNVTFRCDPISEHNRLYWYRQTLGQGPEFLTYFQNEAQLEKSRLLSDRFSAERPKGSFSTLEIQRTEQGDSAMYLCASSLAPHTGELFFGEGSRLTVL.

The chain recombines TRBV25-1 with TRBJ2-2, with 8 bases matching TRBD2. The CDR3 length is 17 residues. In germline, CDR1 is MGHDK, CDR2 SYGVNS. The ends lost 4 bases at V and 4 bases at J; junction bases unmatched: 11. This CDR3 reads CASSAISSGSSTGELFF. As DNA, the CDR3 is TGTGCCAGCAGTGCAATCTCCAGCGGGAGTTCCACCGGGGAGCTGTTTTTT.

The chain is built from TRBV10-3 and TRBJ2-1, with 9 bases fitting TRBD2. This CDR3 is 16 amino acids long. V was clipped by 0 bases and J by 5 bases; unmatched bases: 5. Germline CDR1 and CDR2: ENHRY and SYGVKD. The CDR3 DNA reads as TGTGCCATCAGTGAGTCTTGGACTAGCGCAGACAATGAGCAGTTCTTC. Translated: CAISESWTSADNEQFF.

The chain couples TRBV5-4 to TRBJ2-5; 7 bases line up with TRBD2. The V gene end was trimmed by 4 bases and the J gene end by 5 bases; junction bases not matched to a gene: 11. From germline, CDR1 is SGHNT and CDR2 YYREEE (reference sequence). This CDR3 spans 15 amino acids. The chain's CDR3 is CASSISGTIRETQYF. The CDR3 region has the DNA TGTGCCAGCAGCATATCCGGGACTATCCGGGAGACCCAGTACTTC.

The CDR3 sequence: CASSVQREQFF. In DNA form, the CDR3 reads TGTGCCAGCAGTGTACAGCGGGAGCAGTTCTTC. The chain is built from TRBV2 and TRBJ2-1, with D possibly being TRBD2 (5 bases). Germline V gene lookup returns CDR1 SNHLY and CDR2 FYNNEI. This CDR3 is built from 11 residues. Trimming pared 4 bases from V and 10 bases from J, leaving 8 bases between.

This rearrangement joins TRBV4-1 to TRBJ1-6; D is uncertain. From germline, CDR1 is MGHRA and CDR2 YSYEKL. The CDR3 consists of 13 residues. Between the trimmed V and J ends, which lost 1 base and 9 bases, there was a span of 7 bases. CDR3 coding DNA: TGCGCCAGCAGCCAAGTTACGGTTTCACCCCTCCACTTT. Translating gives CASSQVTVSPLHF.

This rearrangement joins TRBV5-6 to TRBJ2-7; tentatively, D is TRBD1 or TRBD2 (5 bases each). The CDR3 covers 14 residues. In germline, CDR1 is SGHDT, CDR2 YYEEEE. Trimming took off 3 bases at V and 4 bases at J, with 14 bases between the two ends. As DNA, the CDR3 is TGTGCCAGCAGCTCCGGGACGGCACCTTACGAGCAGTACTTC. Residues: CASSSGTAPYEQYF.

The V gene is TRBV30, the J gene TRBJ1-5, with D possibly being TRBD1 (6 bases). The germline gives CDR1 GTSNPN, CDR2 SVGIG (reference sequence). This CDR3 has 16 amino acids. The V gene lost 1 base and the J gene lost 5 bases, with 18 bases spanning the gap. For the CDR3, the DNA is TGTGCCTGGAGTGAACCGAACAGGGCTTCTGATCAGCCCCAGCATTTT. This sequence encodes CAWSEPNRASDQPQHF.

Only one count was recorded for this clone. V is TRBV7-2 and J is TRBJ2-7, with TRBD1 matching 12 bases. Germline CDR1 and CDR2: SGHTA and FQGNSA. The CDR3 has 14 residues. Trimming cost V 5 bases and J 7 bases; bases outside gene matches: 6. The CDR3 reads CASSQGQGAREQYF. The CDR3 bases are TGTGCCAGCAGCCAGGGACAGGGGGCGAGGGAGCAGTACTTC.

The chain combines TRBV27 with TRBJ2-4; D is uncertain. Trimming left V 5 bases short and J 1 base short, with 24 bases between. CDR3 size: 19 residues. The germline CDR1 and CDR2 sequences are MNHEY and SMNVEV (reference sequence). CDR3 DNA: TGTGCCAGCAGTCCCGCGGCCACAACCCCAATCCTCGCCAAAAACATTCAGTACTTC. This encodes CASSPAATTPILAKNIQYF.

The CDR3 bases are TGTGCCAGCAGCCGACACGGACAGGGATCATATGGCTACACCTTC. Translation gives CASSRHGQGSYGYTF. The chain uses TRBV2 and TRBJ1-2; 8 nucleotides agree with TRBD1. The ends lost 6 bases at V and 5 bases at J; junction bases unmatched: 11. The CDR3 runs to 15 residues. Looked up from germline, CDR1 is SNHLY and CDR2 is FYNNEI.

This clone is a singleton in its sample. The chain uses TRBV19 and TRBJ1-6, with 11 bases fitting TRBD1. Unmatched junction bases numbered 3, after V lost 5 bases and J lost 0 bases. The CDR3 is 17 residues long. Per the germline V gene, CDR1 is LNHDA and CDR2 is SQIVND (reference sequence). CDR3 loop: CASSPGTGGSYNSPLHF. The CDR3 DNA follows: TGTGCCAGTAGTCCTGGGACAGGGGGCTCCTATAATTCACCCCTCCACTTT.

The chain combines TRBV5-4 with TRBJ1-6; 8 bases map to TRBD1. The CDR3 runs to 16 residues. CDR1 and CDR2 from the germline V gene are SGHNT and YYREEE (reference sequence). Germline trimming cut 4 bases from V and 6 bases from J; bases unmatched to any gene: 9. The CDR3 region is CASSIQGALPNSPLHF. In DNA form, the CDR3 reads TGTGCCAGCAGCATTCAGGGGGCGCTCCCTAATTCACCCCTCCACTTT.

V gene TRBV10-3 combines with J gene TRBJ1-1; D is undetermined. The CDR3 contains 12 residues. Deletions cut 0 bases from V and 8 bases from J, with 7 bases between. The V gene's germline CDR1 is ENHRY and CDR2 SYGVKD. The DNA for the CDR3 is TGTGCCATCAGTGAGTCCTTGGGGGAAGCTTTCTTT. Translation: CAISESLGEAFF.

The chain recombines TRBV7-9 with TRBJ2-3; the D gene is possibly TRBD2 (7 bases). V was clipped by 5 bases and J by 1 base, with 13 bases between them. The germline V gene has CDR1 SEHNR and CDR2 FQNEAQ (reference sequence). The CDR3 totals 15 residues. The CDR3 loop is CASSLGGPRTDTQYF. CDR3 coding DNA: TGTGCCAGCAGCCTGGGGGGGCCTCGCACAGATACGCAGTATTTT.

V and J are TRBV2 and TRBJ2-5, with unresolved D. CDR3 length equals 11 residues. The V end was cut by 7 bases, the J end by 2 bases, with 5 bases between. CDR1 and CDR2 (germline): SNHLY, FYNNEI. CDR3 DNA sequence: TGTGCCAGCACAGATCAAGAGACCCAGTACTTC. Translating gives CASTDQETQYF.

J is TRBJ2-2 and V is TRBV5-1; perhaps TRBD2 as D (5 bases). Germline assignment: CDR1 SGHRS and CDR2 YFSETQ. Between the trimmed V and J ends, which lost 4 bases and 2 bases, there was a span of 9 bases. The CDR3 is 14 amino acids. CDR3 sequence (DNA): TGCGCCAGCAGCGCCAGCGGCAACACCGGGGAGCTGTTTTTT. Translating gives CASSASGNTGELFF.

V gene TRBV5-1 combines with J gene TRBJ1-4, with D hard to call. The V end was cut by 4 bases, the J end by 1 base, with 11 bases between. Germline V lookup: CDR1 SGHRS, CDR2 YFSETQ. The CDR3 extends over 15 amino acids. The CDR3 DNA sequence: TGCGCCAGCAGCCCTGTTTTAGGAACTAATGAAAAACTGTTTTTT. As protein: CASSPVLGTNEKLFF.

This chain uses TRBV30 with TRBJ1-1; 7 bases fit TRBD1. Germline V gene data show CDR1 as GTSNPN and CDR2 as SVGIG (reference sequence). The CDR3 covers 15 residues. V lost 0 bases, J lost 3 bases, and 7 bases stayed unmatched. This CDR3 reads CAWSVRAGGHTEAFF. CDR3 nucleotides: TGTGCCTGGAGTGTACGAGCAGGGGGACACACTGAAGCTTTCTTT.

This clone is a singleton in its sample. The V and J genes are TRBV6-5 and TRBJ2-1, with a weak D call TRBD1 (6 bases). The CDR3 spans 15 residues. V dropped 5 bases and J dropped 9 bases, with 20 bases sitting between them. CDR1 is MNHEY, CDR2 SVGAGI, per germline. The CDR3, as DNA: TGTGCCAGCAGTCAGTCCCAACTAGGGGGAATTGAGCAGTTCTTC. Its translation is CASSQSQLGGIEQFF.

The genes are TRBV27 and TRBJ2-5; D is possibly TRBD2 (5 bases). The germline gives CDR1 MNHEY, CDR2 SMNVEV (reference sequence). Between the trimmed V and J ends, which lost 8 bases and 4 bases, there was a span of 20 bases. The CDR3 extends over 15 amino acids. CDR3 in amino acids: CASAPKRLESETQYF. The CDR3 bases are TGTGCCAGCGCCCCGAAGCGGCTTGAGTCAGAGACCCAGTACTTC.

This chain connects TRBV2 to TRBJ2-1; D is possibly TRBD2 (6 bases). This CDR3 has 16 amino acids. Germline V gene data show CDR1 as SNHLY and CDR2 as FYNNEI. Deletions cut 2 bases from V and 1 base from J, with 12 bases between. The CDR3 DNA reads as TGTGCCAGCAGTGAAAATCCTAGCGCTTCCTACAATGAGCAGTTCTTC. This codes for CASSENPSASYNEQFF.

The chain combines TRBV6-5 with TRBJ2-1; the D gene is possibly TRBD2 (5 bases). The CDR3 covers 15 residues. Trimming removed 6 bases from V and 9 bases from J, with 21 bases in between. From germline, CDR1 is MNHEY and CDR2 SVGAGI. The CDR3 loop reads CASRRTGSFSREQFF. The CDR3 bases are TGTGCCAGCAGACGGACTGGTAGTTTTTCGCGTGAGCAGTTCTTC.

The gene calls are TRBV7-2 and TRBJ2-7; 8 positions agree with TRBD1. The junction had 7 bases not matched to a gene; V was cut back by 6 bases and J by 0 bases. Germline V gene sequence: CDR1 SGHTA, CDR2 FQGNSA. CDR3 length: 15 residues. CDR3 region: CASSQQGASSYEQYF. The CDR3 coding sequence is TGTGCCAGCAGTCAGCAGGGGGCTAGCTCCTACGAGCAGTACTTC.

The chain links TRBV7-9 to TRBJ2-7; the D is unclear. CDR3 length equals 14 residues. Germline-derived CDR1 and CDR2 are SEHNR and FQNEAQ (reference sequence). V gave up 0 bases and J gave up 3 bases, with 9 bases separating them. CDR3 in DNA: TGTGCCAGCAGCTTAGCGCCAGCTAACTACGAGCAGTACTTC. This codes for CASSLAPANYEQYF.

The gene calls are TRBV4-1 and TRBJ2-5; D remains ambiguous. Germline V gives CDR1 MGHRA, CDR2 YSYEKL. The V gene lost 0 bases and the J gene lost 6 bases, with 5 bases spanning the gap. This CDR3 has 12 amino acids. The CDR3, as DNA: TGCGCCAGCAGCCAAGATGGCCAGACCCAGTACTTC. This gives the protein CASSQDGQTQYF.

This clone occurred a few times. The chain joins TRBV2 to TRBJ2-7, with 8 nucleotides matching TRBD1. Germline loops: CDR1 SNHLY, CDR2 FYNNEI. The trim removed 5 bases at V and 3 bases at J, leaving 9 bases unmatched. This CDR3 contains 15 residues. In DNA, the CDR3 is TGTGCCAGCAGTCTTACAGGGGGTACTAACTACGAGCAGTACTTC. It yields the protein CASSLTGGTNYEQYF.

The chain recombines TRBV5-1 with TRBJ1-2; 11 bases fit TRBD1. This CDR3 has 18 amino acids. Trimming took 3 bases from V and 4 from J; bases not matched to a gene: 14. Germline V CDR1 and CDR2: SGHRS, YFSETQ. Here the CDR3 reads CASSYGQGAGVSFYGYTF. CDR3 DNA: TGCGCCAGCAGCTATGGACAGGGGGCAGGGGTATCCTTCTATGGCTACACCTTC.

The DNA of the CDR3 is TGTGCCTGTGAACAGGTGAACACTGAAGCTTTCTTT. It is translated as CACEQVNTEAFF. This sequence joins TRBV6-6 and TRBJ1-1; TRBD1 might be the D (5 bases). Per the germline V gene, CDR1 is MNHNY and CDR2 is SVGAGI (reference sequence). The CDR3 contains 12 residues. V shed 11 bases and J shed 0 bases, with 10 bases lying between them.

J is TRBJ2-2 and V is TRBV29-1; no firm D call. Trimming took off 7 bases at V and 1 base at J, with 10 bases between the two ends. The CDR3 loop spans 13 amino acids. CDR1 and CDR2 from the germline V gene are SQVTM and ANQGSEA. The CDR3 region has the DNA TGCAGCGGTTTGCGGCAGAACACCGGGGAGCTGTTTTTT. This codes for CSGLRQNTGELFF.

V and J are TRBV4-3 and TRBJ1-3; D is uncertain. This CDR3 region has 16 residues. The V and J ends lost 0 bases and 1 base respectively, with 10 bases between them. Germline V lookup: CDR1 LGHNA, CDR2 YSLEER. Here the CDR3 DNA reads TGCGCCAGCAGCCAAGAACCAGGAATTTCTGGAAACACCATATATTTT. Translated: CASSQEPGISGNTIYF.